This is a list of T cell receptor beta chains from one sample in a study of T cell responses to AZD1222 COVID-19 vaccine. Profiling relied on immunoSEQ multiplex PCR, and the TCRdb table lists in-frame clones only, not all of them. The sample has 45,000 or so clones, about 90% seen once. Sequencing used peripheral blood, obtained 28 days after the second AZD1222 dose. The receptors shown here come from an adult who received the AZD1222 COVID-19 vaccine. Both conserved end residues are part of each CDR3. D genes are given only for firm matches. Not every row has a clone size; where given, it reads once, few, many or a size class.

j_call: TRBJ2-7; v_call: TRBV5-4; clone_size: .; d_call: TRBD2; cdr3_aa: CASSQSAGLDYEQYF; cdr3_nt: TGTGCCAGCAGCCAATCGGCGGGACTAGACTACGAGCAGTACTTC
j_call: TRBJ1-1; v_call: TRBV5-6; clone_size: .; d_call: TRBD1; cdr3_aa: CASSSVDREGGEAFF; cdr3_nt: TGTGCCAGCAGCTCGGTGGACAGGGAGGGTGGTGAAGCTTTCTTT
j_call: TRBJ2-1; v_call: TRBV11-1; clone_size: .; d_call: TRBD2; cdr3_aa: CASSPRLAGGRNEQFF; cdr3_nt: TGTGCCAGCAGCCCACGCCTAGCGGGAGGTAGGAATGAGCAGTTCTTC
j_call: TRBJ2-7; v_call: TRBV7-9; clone_size: .; d_call: .; cdr3_aa: CASTSGGVYYEQYF; cdr3_nt: TGTGCCAGCACCTCTGGAGGGGTGTACTACGAGCAGTACTTC
j_call: TRBJ1-6; v_call: TRBV4-1; clone_size: .; d_call: TRBD1; cdr3_aa: CASSQDSRDRNSLNSPLHF; cdr3_nt: TGCGCCAGCAGCCAAGATTCCCGGGACAGAAACTCGCTGAATTCACCCCTCCACTTT
j_call: TRBJ2-3; v_call: TRBV5-1; clone_size: .; d_call: .; cdr3_aa: CASSSGRLYTDTQYF; cdr3_nt: TGCGCCAGCAGCTCGGGACGGTTATACACAGATACGCAGTATTTT
j_call: TRBJ1-1; v_call: TRBV5-4; clone_size: .; d_call: .; cdr3_aa: CASSLAAGTNTEAFF; cdr3_nt: TGTGCCAGCAGCTTGGCCGCAGGCACAAACACTGAAGCTTTCTTT
j_call: TRBJ2-7; v_call: TRBV15; clone_size: once; d_call: .; cdr3_aa: CATSRDPQGNYEQYF; cdr3_nt: TGTGCCACCAGCAGAGATCCCCAGGGAAACTACGAGCAGTACTTC
j_call: TRBJ2-2; v_call: TRBV19; clone_size: .; d_call: TRBD1; cdr3_aa: CASSIKQGAGELFF; cdr3_nt: TGTGCCAGTAGTATCAAACAGGGGGCCGGGGAGCTGTTTTTT
j_call: TRBJ2-1; v_call: TRBV27; clone_size: .; d_call: TRBD2; cdr3_aa: CASRRTSGSRGDEQFF; cdr3_nt: TGTGCCAGCAGGAGGACTAGCGGGTCTCGAGGAGATGAGCAGTTCTTC
j_call: TRBJ2-7; v_call: TRBV3-1/TRBV3-2; clone_size: few; d_call: TRBD2; cdr3_aa: CASSQGLAGTAGAYEQYF; cdr3_nt: TGTGCCAGCAGCCAGGGACTAGCGGGGACTGCGGGGGCGTACGAGCAGTACTTC
j_call: TRBJ2-7; v_call: TRBV19; clone_size: .; d_call: .; cdr3_aa: CASPSGQRGNEQYF; cdr3_nt: TGTGCCAGTCCTTCCGGACAAAGGGGAAACGAGCAGTACTTC
j_call: TRBJ2-2; v_call: TRBV9; clone_size: .; d_call: .; cdr3_aa: CASSVVPNGELFF; cdr3_nt: TGTGCCAGCAGCGTAGTCCCCAACGGGGAGCTGTTTTTT
j_call: TRBJ1-5; v_call: TRBV27; clone_size: .; d_call: .; cdr3_aa: CASLPVNQPQHF; cdr3_nt: TGTGCCAGCCTACCGGTGAATCAGCCCCAGCATTTT
j_call: TRBJ2-2; v_call: TRBV2; clone_size: .; d_call: .; cdr3_aa: CASSNRVNTGELFF; cdr3_nt: TGTGCCAGCAGCAACAGGGTCAACACCGGGGAGCTGTTTTTT
j_call: TRBJ2-1; v_call: TRBV9; clone_size: .; d_call: .; cdr3_aa: CASSVAQGGSQFF; cdr3_nt: TGTGCCAGCAGCGTAGCACAAGGCGGGTCTCAGTTCTTC
j_call: TRBJ1-1; v_call: TRBV6-5; clone_size: .; d_call: TRBD1; cdr3_aa: CASSLQGTTEAFF; cdr3_nt: TGTGCCAGCAGCTTACAGGGGACGACTGAAGCTTTCTTT
j_call: TRBJ2-1; v_call: TRBV5-6; clone_size: .; d_call: .; cdr3_aa: CASSYRDFSYNEQFF; cdr3_nt: TGTGCCAGCAGCTACCGGGACTTCTCCTACAATGAGCAGTTCTTC
j_call: TRBJ1-1; v_call: TRBV14; clone_size: .; d_call: TRBD1; cdr3_aa: CASSQLEGQGGTEAFF; cdr3_nt: TGTGCCAGCAGCCAACTCGAAGGACAGGGAGGCACTGAAGCTTTCTTT
j_call: TRBJ1-1; v_call: TRBV5-1; clone_size: .; d_call: TRBD1; cdr3_aa: CASGDPTGLNTEAFF; cdr3_nt: TGCGCCAGCGGAGACCCGACAGGGCTGAACACTGAAGCTTTCTTT
j_call: TRBJ1-2; v_call: TRBV28; clone_size: .; d_call: TRBD1; cdr3_aa: CASSRLGQAQGYTF; cdr3_nt: TGTGCCAGCAGCCGCCTCGGACAGGCTCAGGGCTACACCTTC
j_call: TRBJ2-7; v_call: TRBV28; clone_size: .; d_call: .; cdr3_aa: CASSSPWEQYF; cdr3_nt: TGTGCCAGCAGTTCGCCTTGGGAGCAGTACTTC
j_call: TRBJ2-3; v_call: TRBV4-1; clone_size: .; d_call: .; cdr3_aa: CASSQGRLGDTQYF; cdr3_nt: TGCGCCAGCAGCCAAGGGCGTCTAGGAGATACGCAGTATTTT
j_call: TRBJ2-3; v_call: TRBV6-5; clone_size: .; d_call: .; cdr3_aa: CASGQWGDTQYF; cdr3_nt: TGTGCCAGCGGCCAATGGGGGGATACGCAGTATTTT
j_call: TRBJ2-2; v_call: TRBV7-2; clone_size: .; d_call: .; cdr3_aa: CASSLGRSSGTGELFF; cdr3_nt: TGTGCCAGCAGCTTGGGCCGGTCTAGTGGGACCGGGGAGCTGTTTTTT
j_call: TRBJ2-1; v_call: TRBV10-1; clone_size: .; d_call: .; cdr3_aa: CASRRDRHAEQFF; cdr3_nt: TGCGCCAGCAGGAGAGACAGGCACGCTGAGCAGTTCTTC
j_call: TRBJ2-3; v_call: TRBV3-1/TRBV3-2; clone_size: .; d_call: TRBD2; cdr3_aa: CASSQVAQTSGGPVMDTQYF; cdr3_nt: TGTGCCAGCAGCCAAGTTGCCCAGACTAGCGGGGGTCCCGTGATGGATACGCAGTATTTT
j_call: TRBJ2-3; v_call: TRBV2; clone_size: once; d_call: .; cdr3_aa: CASNGGTDTQYF; cdr3_nt: TGTGCCAGCAATGGCGGCACAGATACGCAGTATTTT
j_call: TRBJ2-6; v_call: TRBV2; clone_size: .; d_call: TRBD2; cdr3_aa: CASRRRTSGMTGANVLTF; cdr3_nt: TGTGCCAGCAGGAGAAGGACTAGCGGAATGACAGGGGCCAACGTCCTGACTTTC
j_call: TRBJ2-3; v_call: TRBV3-1/TRBV3-2; clone_size: .; d_call: TRBD2; cdr3_aa: CASSQDTSGSADTQYF; cdr3_nt: TGTGCCAGCAGCCAGGACACTAGCGGGAGCGCAGATACGCAGTATTTT
j_call: TRBJ1-2; v_call: TRBV28; clone_size: .; d_call: TRBD1; cdr3_aa: CASSYPAGTARDGYTF; cdr3_nt: TGTGCCAGCAGTTACCCAGCGGGGACAGCCAGAGATGGCTACACCTTC
j_call: TRBJ1-3; v_call: TRBV6-5; clone_size: .; d_call: .; cdr3_aa: CASSYQSGVTGNTIYF; cdr3_nt: TGTGCCAGCAGTTACCAGTCAGGGGTTACTGGAAACACCATATATTTT
j_call: TRBJ2-6; v_call: TRBV27; clone_size: once; d_call: .; cdr3_aa: CASSLWDPRSSGANVLTF; cdr3_nt: TGTGCCAGCAGTTTATGGGACCCCAGGTCCTCTGGGGCCAACGTCCTGACTTTC
j_call: TRBJ2-1; v_call: TRBV19; clone_size: .; d_call: .; cdr3_aa: CASSRRDDEQFF; cdr3_nt: TGTGCCAGTAGTCGCAGGGATGATGAGCAGTTCTTC
j_call: TRBJ1-2; v_call: TRBV13; clone_size: once; d_call: .; cdr3_aa: CASSFGQTNYGYTF; cdr3_nt: TGTGCCAGCAGCTTTGGACAGACTAACTATGGCTACACCTTC
j_call: TRBJ1-1; v_call: TRBV12-5; clone_size: .; d_call: .; cdr3_aa: CASVREADTEAFF; cdr3_nt: TGTGCTAGTGTCCGGGAGGCAGACACTGAAGCTTTCTTT
j_call: TRBJ1-5; v_call: TRBV5-6; clone_size: .; d_call: .; cdr3_aa: CASSWWGLSNQPQHF; cdr3_nt: TGTGCCAGCAGCTGGTGGGGACTTAGCAATCAGCCCCAGCATTTT
j_call: TRBJ2-1; v_call: TRBV19; clone_size: .; d_call: .; cdr3_aa: CASSIEDENYNEQFF; cdr3_nt: TGTGCCAGTAGTATAGAGGACGAGAATTACAATGAGCAGTTCTTC
j_call: TRBJ2-1; v_call: TRBV2; clone_size: once; d_call: .; cdr3_aa: CASSGGNEQFF; cdr3_nt: TGTGCCAGCAGTGGAGGTAATGAGCAGTTCTTC
j_call: TRBJ1-1; v_call: TRBV14; clone_size: .; d_call: .; cdr3_aa: CASSPLPPGGINTEAFF; cdr3_nt: TGTGCCAGCAGCCCCCTCCCCCCCGGGGGGATAAACACTGAAGCTTTCTTT
j_call: TRBJ2-7; v_call: TRBV9; clone_size: .; d_call: .; cdr3_aa: CASSPSEGVYEQYF; cdr3_nt: TGTGCCAGCAGCCCGTCGGAGGGAGTTTACGAGCAGTACTTC
j_call: TRBJ1-5; v_call: TRBV19; clone_size: .; d_call: .; cdr3_aa: CASSPITGSSNQPQHF; cdr3_nt: TGTGCCAGTAGTCCAATTACGGGGTCTTCGAATCAGCCCCAGCATTTT
j_call: TRBJ2-1; v_call: TRBV7-4; clone_size: .; d_call: TRBD2; cdr3_aa: CASSPVTSGRALSSYNEQFF; cdr3_nt: TGTGCCAGCAGCCCGGTGACTAGCGGGAGGGCGTTGAGCTCCTACAATGAGCAGTTCTTC
j_call: TRBJ2-3; v_call: TRBV5-4; clone_size: few; d_call: .; cdr3_aa: CASSLVGDTQYF; cdr3_nt: TGTGCCAGCAGCTTGGTCGGAGATACGCAGTATTTT
j_call: TRBJ2-7; v_call: TRBV27; clone_size: .; d_call: TRBD1; cdr3_aa: CASSLSGGRGTYEQYF; cdr3_nt: TGTGCCAGCAGTTTAAGCGGCGGCAGGGGGACGTACGAGCAGTACTTC
j_call: TRBJ1-2; v_call: TRBV5-1; clone_size: .; d_call: TRBD1; cdr3_aa: CASSLVGQGYGYTF; cdr3_nt: TGCGCCAGCAGCTTGGTGGGACAGGGCTATGGCTACACCTTC
j_call: TRBJ2-1; v_call: TRBV7-2; clone_size: once; d_call: TRBD2; cdr3_aa: CASSRAGGPNNEQFF; cdr3_nt: TGTGCCAGCAGCAGAGCGGGAGGGCCGAACAATGAGCAGTTCTTC
j_call: TRBJ2-5; v_call: TRBV18; clone_size: .; d_call: .; cdr3_aa: CASSPPGGAETQYF; cdr3_nt: TGTGCCAGCTCACCACCGGGGGGGGCGGAGACCCAGTACTTC
j_call: TRBJ2-5; v_call: TRBV7-2; clone_size: .; d_call: .; cdr3_aa: CASSTTRLETQYF; cdr3_nt: TGTGCCAGCAGCACCACTAGGTTGGAGACCCAGTACTTC
j_call: TRBJ1-5; v_call: TRBV19; clone_size: .; d_call: .; cdr3_aa: CASSTEFSNQPQHF; cdr3_nt: TGTGCCAGTAGTACAGAATTTAGCAATCAGCCCCAGCATTTT
j_call: TRBJ2-7; v_call: TRBV9; clone_size: once; d_call: .; cdr3_aa: CASSVEGRVGYEQYF; cdr3_nt: TGTGCCAGCAGCGTAGAGGGGCGGGTGGGATACGAGCAGTACTTC
j_call: TRBJ2-1; v_call: TRBV5-1; clone_size: .; d_call: .; cdr3_aa: CASSLLRDGSPYNEQFF; cdr3_nt: TGCGCCAGCAGCTTACTAAGGGACGGATCCCCTTACAATGAGCAGTTCTTC